This entry describes one T cell receptor beta chain. Generated by immunoSEQ multiplex PCR, the TCRdb table keeps only in-frame clones and is missing some. The data hold under 300,000 clones, with more than 80% observed a single time. Germline V CDR1 and CDR2: SGHTA, FQGTGA. Deletions cut 0 bases from V and 7 bases from J, with 10 bases between. CDR3 size: 13 residues. The entry originates in a study of T cell responses to AZD1222 COVID-19 vaccine. J is TRBJ2-7 and V is TRBV7-3; the D gene is possibly TRBD1 (7 bases). This receptor was taken from an adult in good health. Sample: peripheral blood, taken on day 0 of AZD1222 vaccination. CDR3 in DNA: TGTGCCAGCAGCTTAACGTCAGGGGGGGAGCAGTACTTC. Protein sequence: CASSLTSGGEQYF.